The clone carrying this T cell receptor (beta chain) was counted ten times or more. TCRdb used MiXCR to reprocess the 5' RACE reads, holding one entry per CDR3 protein. The table records approximately 120,000 distinct CDR3 sequences, under 15% of them present only once. These data belong to a study of early T cells in non-severe SARS-CoV-2 infection. Germline CDR1 and CDR2: LNHDA and SQIVND (reference sequence). Trimming cost V 4 bases and J 4 bases; bases outside gene matches: 2. The CDR3 covers 13 residues. Input material: whole blood. The chain has TRBV19 and TRBJ2-5, with 8 bases aligning to TRBD2. The receptor's source is an adult who was a healthcare worker with PCR-confirmed SARS-CoV-2 infection or an uninfected control (not recorded which). The CDR3 nucleotides are TGTGCCAGTAGTAGGAGCGGGGGAGAGACCCAGTACTTC. Translating it yields CASSRSGGETQYF.